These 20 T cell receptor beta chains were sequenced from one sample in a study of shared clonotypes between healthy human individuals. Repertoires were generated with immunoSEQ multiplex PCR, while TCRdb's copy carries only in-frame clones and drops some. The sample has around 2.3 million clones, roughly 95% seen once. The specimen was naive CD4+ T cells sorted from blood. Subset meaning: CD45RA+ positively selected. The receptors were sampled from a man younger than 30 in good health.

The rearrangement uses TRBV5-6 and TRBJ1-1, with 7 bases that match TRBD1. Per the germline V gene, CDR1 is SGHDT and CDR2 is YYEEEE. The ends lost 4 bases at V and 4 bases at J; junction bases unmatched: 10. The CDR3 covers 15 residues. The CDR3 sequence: CASSLPQGTGTEAFF. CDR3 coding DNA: TGTGCCAGCAGCCTACCACAGGGGACGGGCACTGAAGCTTTCTTT.

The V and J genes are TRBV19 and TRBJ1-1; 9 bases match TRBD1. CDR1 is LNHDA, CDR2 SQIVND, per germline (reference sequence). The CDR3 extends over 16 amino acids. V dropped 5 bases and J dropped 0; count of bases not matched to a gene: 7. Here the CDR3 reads CASSLRTGEMNTEAFF. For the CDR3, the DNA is TGTGCCAGTAGTCTTCGGACAGGGGAAATGAACACTGAAGCTTTCTTT.

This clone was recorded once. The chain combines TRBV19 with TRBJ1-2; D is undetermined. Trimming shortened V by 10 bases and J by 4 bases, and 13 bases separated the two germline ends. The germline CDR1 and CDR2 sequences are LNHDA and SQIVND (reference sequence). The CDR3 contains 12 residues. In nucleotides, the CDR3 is TGTGCCATACATTCAGAGATCTATGGCTACACCTTC. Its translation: CAIHSEIYGYTF.

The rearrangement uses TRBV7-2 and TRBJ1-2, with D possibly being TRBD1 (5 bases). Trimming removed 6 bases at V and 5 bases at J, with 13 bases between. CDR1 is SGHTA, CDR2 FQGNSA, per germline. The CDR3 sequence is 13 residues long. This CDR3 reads CASSPIPGYGYTF. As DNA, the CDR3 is TGTGCCAGCAGTCCGATTCCAGGGTATGGCTACACCTTC.

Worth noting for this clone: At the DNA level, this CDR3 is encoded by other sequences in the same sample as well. CDR3: CASSPGTLYGYTF. The DNA for the CDR3 is TGTGCCAGCAGCCCCGGGACTCTCTATGGCTACACCTTC. J is TRBJ1-2 and V is TRBV28; D possibly corresponds to TRBD1 (5 bases). Looked up from germline, CDR1 is MDHEN and CDR2 is SYDVKM. This CDR3 comprises 13 residues. The germline V and J ends were trimmed by 6 bases and 4 bases, with 12 bases remaining between them.

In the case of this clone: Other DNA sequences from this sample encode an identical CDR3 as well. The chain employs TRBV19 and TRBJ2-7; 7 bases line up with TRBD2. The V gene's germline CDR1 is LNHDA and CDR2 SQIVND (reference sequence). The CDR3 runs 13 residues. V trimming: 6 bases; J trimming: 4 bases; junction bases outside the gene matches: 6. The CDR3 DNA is TGTGCCAGTAGCCTGGGGAGGGGATACGAGCAGTACTTC. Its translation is CASSLGRGYEQYF.

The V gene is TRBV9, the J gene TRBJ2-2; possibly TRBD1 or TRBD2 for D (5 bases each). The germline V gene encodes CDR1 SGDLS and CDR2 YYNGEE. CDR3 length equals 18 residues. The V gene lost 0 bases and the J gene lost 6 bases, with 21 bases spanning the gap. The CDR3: CASSVGEGTVLRSGELFF. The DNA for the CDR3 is TGTGCCAGCAGCGTAGGAGAAGGGACCGTATTAAGGTCCGGGGAGCTGTTTTTT. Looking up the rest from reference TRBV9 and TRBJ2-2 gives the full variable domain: DSGVTQTPKHLITATGQRVTLRCSPRSGDLSVYWYQQSLDQGLQFLIQYYNGEERAKGNILERFSAQQFPDLHSELNLSSLELGDSALYFCASSVGEGTVLRSGELFFGEGSRLTVL.

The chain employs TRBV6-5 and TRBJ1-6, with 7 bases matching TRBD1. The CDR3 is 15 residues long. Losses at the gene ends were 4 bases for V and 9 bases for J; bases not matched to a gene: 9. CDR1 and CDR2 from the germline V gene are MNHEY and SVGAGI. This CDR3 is CASSFKTGLGSPLHF. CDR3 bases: TGTGCCAGCAGTTTCAAGACAGGGCTGGGTTCACCCCTCCACTTT.

In nucleotides, the CDR3 is TGTGCCAGCAGTTCTCGGACAGGCGGACGCTCACCCCTCCACTTT. Its translation: CASSSRTGGRSPLHF. The chain recombines TRBV6-5 with TRBJ1-6, with 7 bases matching TRBD1. The CDR3 contains 15 residues. Germline trimming cut 4 bases from V and 10 bases from J; bases unmatched to any gene: 10. Germline V gives CDR1 MNHEY, CDR2 SVGAGI.

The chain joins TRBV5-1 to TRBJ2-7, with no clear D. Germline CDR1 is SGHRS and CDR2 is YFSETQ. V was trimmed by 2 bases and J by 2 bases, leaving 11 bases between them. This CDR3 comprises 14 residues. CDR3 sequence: CASSFGSATYEQYF. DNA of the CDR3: TGCGCCAGCAGCTTCGGGTCGGCTACCTACGAGCAGTACTTC.

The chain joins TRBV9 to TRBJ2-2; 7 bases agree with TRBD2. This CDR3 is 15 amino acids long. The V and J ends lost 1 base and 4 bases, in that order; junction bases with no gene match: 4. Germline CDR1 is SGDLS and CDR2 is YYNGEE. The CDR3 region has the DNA TGTGCCAGCAGCGTACTCCGGGAGGTCACCGGGGAGCTGTTTTTT. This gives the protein CASSVLREVTGELFF.

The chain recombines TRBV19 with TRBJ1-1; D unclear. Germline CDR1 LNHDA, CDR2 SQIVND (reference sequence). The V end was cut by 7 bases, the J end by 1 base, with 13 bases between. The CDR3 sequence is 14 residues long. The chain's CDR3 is CASIDTAKNTEAFF. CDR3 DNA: TGTGCCAGTATTGATACGGCAAAGAACACTGAAGCTTTCTTT.

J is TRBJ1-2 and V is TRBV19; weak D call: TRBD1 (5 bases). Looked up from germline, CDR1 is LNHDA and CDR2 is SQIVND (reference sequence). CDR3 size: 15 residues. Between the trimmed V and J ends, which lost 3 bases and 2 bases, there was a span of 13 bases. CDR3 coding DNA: TGTGCCAGTAGTATTGTTGGGGGACGAAACTATGGCTACACCTTC. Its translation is CASSIVGGRNYGYTF. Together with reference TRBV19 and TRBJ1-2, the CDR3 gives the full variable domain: DGGITQSPKYLFRKEGQNVTLSCEQNLNHDAMYWYRQDPGQGLRLIYYSQIVNDFQKGDIAEGYSVSREKKESFPLTVTSAQKNPTAFYLCASSIVGGRNYGYTFGSGTRLTVV.

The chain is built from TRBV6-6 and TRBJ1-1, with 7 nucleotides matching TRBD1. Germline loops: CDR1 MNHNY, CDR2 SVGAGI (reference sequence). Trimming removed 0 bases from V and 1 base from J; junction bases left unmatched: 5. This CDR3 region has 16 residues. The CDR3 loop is CASSYSGTAPNTEAFF. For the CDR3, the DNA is TGTGCCAGCAGTTACTCCGGGACAGCCCCGAACACTGAAGCTTTCTTT.

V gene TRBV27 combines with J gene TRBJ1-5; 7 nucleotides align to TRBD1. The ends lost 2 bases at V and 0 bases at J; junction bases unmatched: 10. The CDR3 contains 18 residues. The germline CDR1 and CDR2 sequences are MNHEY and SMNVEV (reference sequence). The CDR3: CASSLRGGQLYSNQPQHF. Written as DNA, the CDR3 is TGTGCCAGCAGTTTAAGGGGGGGACAGCTCTATAGCAATCAGCCCCAGCATTTT.

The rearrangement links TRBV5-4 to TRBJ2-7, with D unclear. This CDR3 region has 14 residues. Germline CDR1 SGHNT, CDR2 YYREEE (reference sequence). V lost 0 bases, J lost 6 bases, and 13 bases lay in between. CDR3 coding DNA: TGTGCCAGCAGCTTGGTGACGGCGTCGGGCGAGCAGTACTTC. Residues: CASSLVTASGEQYF.

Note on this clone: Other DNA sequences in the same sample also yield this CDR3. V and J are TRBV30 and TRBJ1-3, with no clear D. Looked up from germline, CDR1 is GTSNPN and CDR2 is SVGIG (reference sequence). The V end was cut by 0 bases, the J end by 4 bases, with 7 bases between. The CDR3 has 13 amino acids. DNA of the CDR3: TGTGCCTGGAGTGTACTGTCAGGAAACACCATATATTTT. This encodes CAWSVLSGNTIYF.

The CDR3 sequence: CASSVTGERGETQYF. In nucleotides, the CDR3 is TGTGCCAGCAGCGTAACGGGGGAGAGAGGGGAGACCCAGTACTTC. The chain uses TRBV9 and TRBJ2-5, with D perhaps matching TRBD2 (6 bases). The ends were cut back, 1 base at V and 5 bases at J, with 15 bases in the middle. Germline V lookup: CDR1 SGDLS, CDR2 YYNGEE. This CDR3 spans 15 amino acids.

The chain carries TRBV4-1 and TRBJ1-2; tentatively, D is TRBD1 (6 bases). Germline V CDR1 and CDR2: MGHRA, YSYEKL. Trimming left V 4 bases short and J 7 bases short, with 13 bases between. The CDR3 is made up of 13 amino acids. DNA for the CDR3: TGCGCCAGCAGCCCCTCCCAGGGGTTTGGCTACACCTTC. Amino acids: CASSPSQGFGYTF.

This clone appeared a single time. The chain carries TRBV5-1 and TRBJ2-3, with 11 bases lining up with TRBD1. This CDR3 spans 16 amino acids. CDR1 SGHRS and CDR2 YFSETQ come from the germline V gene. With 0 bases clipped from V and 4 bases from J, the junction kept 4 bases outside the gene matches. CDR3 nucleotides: TGCGCCAGCAGCTTGGGACCGGGACAGGGGGCAGATACGCAGTATTTT. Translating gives CASSLGPGQGADTQYF.